The rows below give T cell receptor beta chains drawn from one sample of a study of neurological immune-mediated disorders. From the 5' RACE reads, TCRdb called clonotypes with MiXCR, one entry per CDR3 protein. The sample holds about 70,000 distinct CDR3 sequences, roughly 4.4% seen once. The sequenced sample consisted of PBMCs. The receptor set was obtained from a woman aged 70 to 79 with multiple sclerosis. Each CDR3 is given with its conserved first and last residue. D genes are given only for firm matches. Clone size is not always given. Where it is, it says once, few, many or a class for expanded clones.

CDR3 protein | CDR3 DNA | J gene | V gene | D gene | CDR3 length | clone size
CASSSTGGAGTQYF | TGTGCCAGCAGCTCAACAGGGGGCGCAGGGACCCAGTACTTC | TRBJ2-5 | TRBV7-9 | TRBD1 | 14 | many
CAISDPTSGRNNEQFF | TGTGCCATCAGTGACCCGACTAGCGGGAGAAACAATGAGCAGTTCTTC | TRBJ2-1 | TRBV10-3 | TRBD2 | 16 | few
CASSIRLRQGETQYF | TGTGCCAGCAGCATCCGACTACGTCAGGGGGAGACCCAGTACTTC | TRBJ2-5 | TRBV7-2 | - | 15 | many
CASSYGGFGGYTF | TGTGCCAGCAGTTACGGAGGTTTTGGGGGCTACACCTTC | TRBJ1-2 | TRBV6-5 | - | 13 | many
CASSYSGEAFF | TGTGCCAGCAGTTACTCGGGTGAAGCTTTCTTT | TRBJ1-1 | TRBV6-6 | - | 11 | many
CAIRGSTDTQYF | TGTGCCATCCGGGGAAGCACAGATACGCAGTATTTT | TRBJ2-3 | TRBV10-3 | - | 12 | many
CSATSRTEGPYSGANVLTF | TGCAGTGCTACCAGCCGCACTGAAGGGCCTTACTCTGGGGCCAACGTCCTGACTTTC | TRBJ2-6 | TRBV20-1 | - | 19 | many
CASSFTGVNTEAFF | TGCGCCAGCAGCTTCACAGGGGTGAACACTGAAGCTTTCTTT | TRBJ1-1 | TRBV5-1 | TRBD1 | 14 | many
CASRRGRETYNEQFF | TGTGCCAGCAGAAGGGGGCGGGAGACTTACAATGAGCAGTTCTTC | TRBJ2-1 | TRBV7-2 | - | 15 | many
CASSPKGTVGNQPQHF | TGTGCCAGCAGTCCTAAAGGGACAGTCGGCAATCAGCCCCAGCATTTT | TRBJ1-5 | TRBV7-2 | TRBD1 | 16 | many
CSGGTSGRGENEQFF | TGCAGCGGCGGGACTAGCGGGAGGGGAGAAAATGAGCAGTTCTTC | TRBJ2-1 | TRBV29-1 | TRBD2 | 15 | many
CASSHYTDNEQFF | TGTGCCAGCAGCCATTACACGGACAATGAGCAGTTCTTC | TRBJ2-1 | TRBV11-3 | - | 13 | many
CASSLGSGTSGRNNEQFF | TGTGCCAGCAGCTTAGGTTCGGGGACTAGCGGGAGGAATAATGAGCAGTTCTTC | TRBJ2-1 | TRBV7-9 | TRBD2 | 18 | many
CASSFRGADTQYF | TGTGCCAGCAGTTTTAGAGGGGCAGATACGCAGTATTTT | TRBJ2-3 | TRBV12-3/TRBV12-4 | - | 13 | many
CASSPRGHVISGANVLTF | TGTGCCAGCAGCCCGCGCGGACATGTAATCTCTGGGGCCAACGTCCTGACTTTC | TRBJ2-6 | TRBV7-2 | - | 18 | many
CASSLVGGQGYNSPLHF | TGTGCCAGCAGCTTAGTGGGGGGACAGGGCTACAATTCACCCCTCCACTTT | TRBJ1-6 | TRBV7-2 | TRBD1 | 17 | many
CASSGEGYRGTEAFF | TGTGCCAGCAGCGGGGAGGGGTACAGGGGCACTGAAGCTTTCTTT | TRBJ1-1 | TRBV9 | TRBD1 | 15 | many
CASSMGQGGSDEQFF | TGCGCCAGCAGCATGGGGCAGGGGGGGTCGGATGAGCAGTTCTTC | TRBJ2-1 | TRBV5-1 | - | 15 | many
CSAPWAGSYNEQFF | TGCAGTGCCCCTTGGGCGGGCTCCTACAATGAGCAGTTCTTC | TRBJ2-1 | TRBV20-1 | - | 14 | many
CASSLRGTPSEHYEQYF | TGCGCCAGCAGCTTGCGCGGGACCCCGTCAGAACACTACGAGCAGTACTTC | TRBJ2-7 | TRBV5-1 | - | 17 | -
CASSSWDRDYEQYF | TGTGCCAGCAGCTCCTGGGACAGAGACTACGAGCAGTACTTC | TRBJ2-7 | TRBV7-9 | TRBD1 | 14 | many
CASSFGQQHLRGQPQHF | TGTGCCAGCAGCTTTGGACAGCAGCACCTCCGGGGTCAGCCCCAGCATTTT | TRBJ1-5 | TRBV5-6 | - | 17 | many
CASRGEGDSPLHF | TGTGCCAGCAGAGGCGAGGGGGACTCACCCCTCCACTTT | TRBJ1-6 | TRBV12-3/TRBV12-4 | - | 13 | many
CASSGGQGGWELFF | TGTGCCAGCAGCGGGGGACAGGGCGGTTGGGAGCTGTTTTTT | TRBJ2-2 | TRBV12-3/TRBV12-4 | TRBD1 | 14 | many
CASSLVAGADEQYF | TGCGCCAGCAGCTTGGTGGCCGGGGCGGACGAGCAGTACTTC | TRBJ2-7 | TRBV5-1 | - | 14 | -
CASSNQNEQYF | TGTGCCAGCAGCAACCAGAACGAGCAGTACTTC | TRBJ2-7 | TRBV7-6 | - | 11 | many
CSARDSRLASTGTGELFF | TGCAGTGCTAGAGATTCTCGACTAGCCTCAACGGGCACCGGGGAGCTGTTTTTT | TRBJ2-2 | TRBV20-1 | TRBD2 | 18 | many
CASSLADRGREQYF | TGCGCCAGCAGCTTGGCGGATCGGGGACGCGAGCAGTACTTC | TRBJ2-7 | TRBV5-1 | - | 14 | many
CASRPPLSGGELFF | TGTGCCAGCAGACCCCCTCTATCAGGCGGGGAGCTGTTTTTT | TRBJ2-2 | TRBV27 | - | 14 | -
CASSPPQPAGGGDEQFF | TGTGCCAGCAGCCCCCCACAGCCAGCGGGAGGTGGGGATGAGCAGTTCTTC | TRBJ2-1 | TRBV12-3/TRBV12-4 | TRBD2 | 17 | -
CASSSSRGGGEKLFF | TGTGCCAGCAGCTCCTCCAGGGGGGGTGGTGAAAAACTGTTTTTT | TRBJ1-4 | TRBV7-2 | TRBD1 | 15 | many
CASSQSSGNTIYF | TGTGCCAGCAGCCAATCCTCTGGAAACACCATATATTTT | TRBJ1-3 | TRBV3-1 | - | 13 | many
CATGLAGVHEQFF | TGTGCCACCGGACTAGCGGGAGTCCATGAGCAGTTCTTC | TRBJ2-1 | TRBV24-1 | TRBD2 | 13 | many